The present T cell receptor (beta chain) was sequenced within a study of beta chain features in type 1 diabetes. General observations from the study: PCR could preferentially amplify shorter templates, alike in patients and controls. Across all four CD4+ subsets, people with type 1 diabetes showed modestly shorter TCRB CDR3s. Insertion counts at VDJ junctions were lower in type 1 diabetes patients, who also showed more deletions there.

Expressed TCRB transcripts got sequenced, as all isolated RNA was reverse transcribed. Assay: immunoSEQ multiplex PCR; the TCRdb copy retains only in-frame clones and omits some. The sample holds about 150,000 clones, 9% to 10% seen once. This clone was seen only a few times. Antigen unknown. Purity exceeding 95% was reached by all sorted populations. Material: central memory CD4+ T cells from blood. This receptor was identified in a woman aged 18-29 years in good health.

The DNA for the CDR3 is TGTGCCAGCAGCCGTAGCGGGGGAGAGACCCAGTACTTC. It is translated as CASSRSGGETQYF. The rearrangement links TRBV7-3 to TRBJ2-5; the match to TRBD2 covers 9 bases. This CDR3 is built from 13 residues. V lost 5 bases to trimming and J lost 4 bases; unmatched junction nucleotides: 2. CDR1 is SGHTA and CDR2 is FQGTGA in the germline V gene.